The following is a T cell receptor beta chain sequence with its context. The antigen remains undetermined. This entry is derived from a study of cytomegalovirus exposure and HLA in healthy donors. Study findings and constraints: The study listed 164 cytomegalovirus-associated TCR beta chains. Reports described diagnosis of cytomegalovirus status by the classifier as highly specific and sensitive.

Primers for the PCR totalled 60 Vbeta and 13 Jbeta. The method was immunoSEQ multiplex PCR; TCRdb's version includes in-frame clones alone and lacks a portion of them. Here the sample spans about 150,000 clones, over 70% being singletons. The TCR comes from a young man in good health and CMV-seropositive. Sequenced: PBMCs.

This CDR3 is CASSSGQFYEQYF. The CDR3 bases are TGTGCCAGCAGCTCTGGACAATTCTACGAGCAGTACTTC. V and J are TRBV27 and TRBJ2-7, with D perhaps matching TRBD1 (5 bases). This CDR3 comprises 13 residues. Trimming left V 6 bases short and J 3 bases short, with 12 bases between. Germline lookup yields CDR1 MNHEY and CDR2 SMNVEV (reference sequence).